The 26 T cell receptor beta chains listed next were all sequenced from one sample in a study of T cell responses to AZD1222 COVID-19 vaccine. Here immunoSEQ multiplex PCR was the method, and the copy in TCRdb shows in-frame clones only, minus some. The table shows roughly 53,000 clones, with approximately 84% occurring only once. Sequencing used peripheral blood, obtained on day 0 of AZD1222 vaccination. The receptor source for this set is an adult in good health.

This sequence joins TRBV7-2 and TRBJ2-1, with TRBD1 as a possible D gene (5 bases). CDR1 is SGHTA and CDR2 is FQGNSA in the germline V gene. The CDR3 totals 14 residues. Trimming stripped 0 bases from V and 5 bases from J, with 8 bases between. DNA for the CDR3: TGTGCCAGCAGCTTAGCAGGCAGGGACAATGAGCAGTTCTTC. Amino acids: CASSLAGRDNEQFF.

The rearrangement links TRBV6-2 or TRBV6-3 to TRBJ1-1; D unresolved. The ends were cut back, 5 bases at V and 1 base at J, with 14 bases in the middle. The germline V gene encodes CDR1 MNHEY and CDR2 SVGEGT. The CDR3 extends over 15 amino acids. The CDR3 sequence is CASSPRRASNTEAFF. CDR3 nucleotide sequence: TGTGCCAGCAGTCCCCGGAGGGCCTCGAACACTGAAGCTTTCTTT.

This sequence joins TRBV28 and TRBJ1-5; 7 nucleotides align to TRBD1. Germline V CDR1 and CDR2: MDHEN, SYDVKM. Trimming at V came to 5 bases and at J to 3 bases, leaving 10 bases not matched to a gene. The CDR3 has 16 amino acids. DNA for the CDR3: TGTGCCAGCAGTCAATCCGGACAGGCAATCAATCAGCCCCAGCATTTT. Encoded protein: CASSQSGQAINQPQHF.

This chain links TRBV15 with TRBJ2-3; D call uncertain. CDR1 and CDR2 (germline): LNHNV, YYDKDF (reference sequence). The ends were cut back, 0 bases at V and 5 bases at J, with 9 bases in the middle. The length of the CDR3 is 14 residues. The CDR3 coding sequence is TGTGCCACCAGCAGAGATGAACTGGGAGATACGCAGTATTTT. Residues: CATSRDELGDTQYF.

For the CDR3, the DNA is TGTGCCAGCAGTTCTCTCTGGGGCTACACCTTC. Its protein product is CASSSLWGYTF. The chain has TRBV28 and TRBJ1-2; D not resolved. Per germline, CDR1 MDHEN and CDR2 SYDVKM. The length of the CDR3 is 11 residues. V shed 4 bases and J shed 8 bases, with 8 bases lying between them.

V is TRBV6-6 and J is TRBJ1-5; 7 bases match TRBD1. The J segment lost 3 bases and the V segment lost 7 bases, leaving 9 bases of the junction unmatched. This CDR3 is built from 15 residues. Germline V CDR1 and CDR2: MNHNY, SVGAGI (reference sequence). CDR3: CASTGTTGYNQPQHF. The CDR3 region has the DNA TGTGCCAGCACCGGAACGACAGGGTACAATCAGCCCCAGCATTTT.

The chain links TRBV30 to TRBJ1-5, with 8 bases that match TRBD1. CDR3 length: 15 residues. CDR1 and CDR2 from the germline V gene are GTSNPN and SVGIG (reference sequence). Trimming removed 4 bases from V and 6 bases from J; junction bases left unmatched: 11. The CDR3 reads CAWTPGQGSSQPQHF. The DNA for the CDR3 is TGTGCCTGGACCCCCGGACAGGGATCGTCTCAGCCCCAGCATTTT.

This chain links TRBV6-4 with TRBJ1-6, with 10 positions matching TRBD1. Germline loops: CDR1 MRHNA, CDR2 SNTAGT. After removal of 6 bases from V and 9 bases from J, the junction contained 5 bases not matched to a gene. The CDR3 covers 14 residues. CDR3 sequence reads: CASRLDRGSSPLHF. CDR3 sequence (DNA): TGTGCCAGCAGATTGGACAGGGGGAGTTCACCCCTCCACTTT.

The V gene is TRBV7-9, the J gene TRBJ2-5; D might be TRBD1 (6 bases). Germline CDR1 and CDR2: SEHNR and FQNEAQ (reference sequence). This CDR3 contains 14 residues. Trimming took 5 bases from V and 5 from J, leaving 15 bases between them. The CDR3 nucleotides read TGTGCCAGCAGCCTCCCAACAGGGTCGGAGACCCAGTACTTC. Translation: CASSLPTGSETQYF.

The rearrangement uses TRBV7-2 and TRBJ2-5, with D unclear. Trimming took off 5 bases at V and 0 bases at J, with 7 bases between the two ends. CDR3 length: 13 amino acids. The V gene's germline CDR1 is SGHTA and CDR2 FQGNSA. The CDR3: CASSRSNQETQYF. CDR3 sequence (DNA): TGTGCCAGCAGCCGGAGTAACCAAGAGACCCAGTACTTC.

The chain is built from TRBV7-8 and TRBJ2-7, with D perhaps TRBD1 (5 bases). The CDR3 extends over 15 amino acids. Germline V gene data show CDR1 as SGHVS and CDR2 as FQNEAQ. Trimming removed 1 base from V and 7 bases from J, with 17 bases in between. The CDR3 DNA reads as TGTGCCAGCAGCTTAGATGGGGCCCCCATGCTGGAGCAGTACTTC. Amino acids: CASSLDGAPMLEQYF.

The J gene is TRBJ2-7, the V gene TRBV9; TRBD2 matches at 11 bases. Germline V gives CDR1 SGDLS, CDR2 YYNGEE. The trim removed 3 bases at V and 2 bases at J, leaving 7 bases unmatched. This CDR3 is built from 16 residues. CDR3: CASSGPTSGATYEQYF. The CDR3 region has the DNA TGTGCCAGCAGCGGGCCGACTAGCGGGGCAACCTACGAGCAGTACTTC.

This chain uses TRBV7-2 with TRBJ1-1; 9 positions agree with TRBD1. The CDR3 spans 14 residues. CDR1 is SGHTA, CDR2 FQGNSA, per germline. The V gene end was trimmed by 5 bases and the J gene end by 5 bases; junction bases not matched to a gene: 6. CDR3 loop: CASSPRQGVTEAFF. The CDR3 DNA reads TGTGCCAGCAGCCCGCGACAGGGGGTTACTGAAGCTTTCTTT.

The chain carries TRBV5-1 and TRBJ1-1; 8 positions match TRBD1. Germline CDR1 reads SGHRS; CDR2 reads YFSETQ. The CDR3 is 16 amino acids. Unmatched junction bases numbered 17, after V lost 3 bases and J lost 10 bases. Here the CDR3 DNA reads TGCGCCAGCAGCTCCTCCACGCTCAGACAGGGGCCTTCAGCTTTCTTT. Translation gives CASSSSTLRQGPSAFF.

The V call is TRBV7-3, the J call TRBJ2-3; possibly TRBD1 for D (6 bases). CDR1 and CDR2 from the germline V gene are SGHTA and FQGTGA. The CDR3 length is 13 residues. V was pared by 5 bases and J by 6 bases, with 12 bases between. In DNA, the CDR3 is TGTGCCAGCAGCCGAGGACAGCGGGATACGCAGTATTTT. Protein product: CASSRGQRDTQYF. Supplemented by reference TRBV7-3 and TRBJ2-3, the full variable domain reads GAGVSQTPSNKVTEKGKYVELRCDPISGHTALYWYRQSLGQGPEFLIYFQGTGAADDSGLPNDRFFAVRPEGSVSTLKIQRTERGDSAVYLCASSRGQRDTQYFGPGTRLTVL.

This CDR3 is CASSQDWALSSTDTQYF. CDR3 DNA: TGTGCCAGCAGCCAAGATTGGGCACTGTCTAGCACAGATACGCAGTATTTT. The chain has TRBV14 and TRBJ2-3; D remains ambiguous. Germline V gene sequence: CDR1 SGHDN, CDR2 FVKESK. V lost 0 bases and J lost 0, with 13 bases in between. This CDR3 spans 17 amino acids.

This chain links TRBV5-1 with TRBJ2-1, with 7 nucleotides matching TRBD1. The CDR3 covers 14 residues. The junction had 3 bases not matched to a gene; V was cut back by 4 bases and J by 2 bases. The germline gives CDR1 SGHRS, CDR2 YFSETQ. This chain's CDR3 is CASSLTGTYNEQFF. CDR3 sequence (DNA): TGCGCCAGCAGCCTGACAGGGACCTACAATGAGCAGTTCTTC. Filled out from reference TRBV5-1 and TRBJ2-1, the complete variable domain reads KAGVTQTPRYLIKTRGQQVTLSCSPISGHRSVSWYQQTPGQGLQFLFEYFSETQRNKGNFPGRFSGRQFSNSRSEMNVSTLELGDSALYLCASSLTGTYNEQFFGPGTRLTVL.

V is TRBV4-3 and J is TRBJ2-5; a possible D gene is TRBD2 (6 bases). V was shortened by 2 bases and J by 4 bases, with 20 bases between the two germline ends. Germline values: CDR1 LGHNA, CDR2 YSLEER. The CDR3 length is 17 residues. In DNA, the CDR3 is TGCGCCAGCAGCCAACAAATCACCCTGGAGGGCGGAGAGACCCAGTACTTC. This codes for CASSQQITLEGGETQYF.

The V call is TRBV7-8, the J call TRBJ1-1; 8 bases are a match to TRBD1. V lost 1 base to trimming and J lost 4 bases; unmatched junction nucleotides: 8. The germline gives CDR1 SGHVS, CDR2 FQNEAQ. This CDR3 has 16 residues. This chain's CDR3 is CASSLVWGQEVTEAFF. The CDR3 DNA follows: TGTGCCAGCAGCTTAGTGTGGGGACAGGAGGTCACTGAAGCTTTCTTT.

This clone was counted a single time. This chain uses TRBV25-1 with TRBJ2-1; TRBD2 matches 8 bases. Looked up from germline, CDR1 is MGHDK and CDR2 is SYGVNS. V gave up 8 bases and J gave up 6 bases; unmatched junction bases: 12. CDR3 length equals 15 residues. CDR3 in DNA: TGTGCCAGCGCGGGGGGAACAGGGAGGGTCAATGAGCAGTTCTTC. This translates into CASAGGTGRVNEQFF. Based on the CDR3 plus reference TRBV25-1 and TRBJ2-1, the full variable domain is EADIYQTPRYLVIGTGKKITLECSQTMGHDKMYWYQQDPGMELHLIHYSYGVNSTEKGDLSSESTVSRIRTEHFPLTLESARPSHTSQYLCASAGGTGRVNEQFFGPGTRLTVL.

The chain carries TRBV10-2 and TRBJ2-1; 11 bases are a match to TRBD2. V lost 2 bases to trimming and J lost 2 bases; unmatched junction nucleotides: 2. Germline CDR1 is WSHSY and CDR2 is SAAADI. The CDR3 has 16 residues. The DNA for the CDR3 is TGCGCCAGCAGTGAGATAGCGGGAGGGCCCTACAATGAGCAGTTCTTC. This codes for CASSEIAGGPYNEQFF.

The chain has TRBV5-1 and TRBJ2-5; 14 bases match TRBD2. The CDR3 is 17 residues long. The V gene's germline CDR1 is SGHRS and CDR2 YFSETQ. V shed 2 bases, J shed 2 bases, and the junction held 5 bases outside the gene matches. As DNA, the CDR3 is TGCGCCAGCAGCTTCGGACTAGCGGGAGGAGGGCAAGAGACCCAGTACTTC. Translation: CASSFGLAGGGQETQYF.

This chain links TRBV5-6 with TRBJ1-4; D not certain. V was pared by 1 base and J by 3 bases, with 13 bases between. The CDR3 covers 16 residues. Germline loops: CDR1 SGHDT, CDR2 YYEEEE. The CDR3 nucleotides are TGTGCCAGCAGCTTGAGTCCGGGCCGGCCTAATGAAAAACTGTTTTTT. This sequence encodes CASSLSPGRPNEKLFF.

CDR3 residues: CASSPMADYGYTF. The CDR3, as DNA: TGCGCCAGCAGCCCAATGGCCGACTATGGCTACACCTTC. This chain joins TRBV4-1 and TRBJ1-2; D is ambiguous. V was cut by 4 bases and J by 3 bases, with 9 bases left in between. Germline CDR1 and CDR2: MGHRA and YSYEKL. The CDR3 loop spans 13 amino acids.

The chain links TRBV7-2 to TRBJ2-1; 7 bases align to TRBD2. Trimming at V came to 6 bases and at J to 7 bases, leaving 6 bases not matched to a gene. The CDR3 has 13 amino acids. CDR1 SGHTA and CDR2 FQGNSA come from the germline V gene. The CDR3 sequence is CASRGREPNEQFF. The CDR3 coding sequence is TGTGCCAGCAGGGGGAGGGAGCCAAATGAGCAGTTCTTC.

This clone was observed a handful of times. V and J are TRBV27 and TRBJ2-4; 13 nucleotides match TRBD2. The CDR3 totals 15 residues. Trimming removed 5 bases from V and 12 bases from J; junction bases left unmatched: 10. The germline CDR1 and CDR2 sequences are MNHEY and SMNVEV (reference sequence). Here the CDR3 DNA reads TGTGCCAGCAGTCTGACTAGCGGGAGGACCTTTGATCAGTACTTC. Translated: CASSLTSGRTFDQYF.